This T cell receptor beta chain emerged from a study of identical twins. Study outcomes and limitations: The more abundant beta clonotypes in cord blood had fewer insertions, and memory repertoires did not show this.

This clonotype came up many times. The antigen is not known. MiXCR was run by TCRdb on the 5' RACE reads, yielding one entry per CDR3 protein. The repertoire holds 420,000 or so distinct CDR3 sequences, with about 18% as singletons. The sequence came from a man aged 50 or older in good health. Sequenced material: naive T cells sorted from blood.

CDR3 loop: CSGGGGQDEQFF. For the CDR3, the DNA is TGCAGCGGGGGGGGCGGACAAGATGAGCAGTTCTTC. The chain has TRBV29-1 and TRBJ2-1; weak D call: TRBD2 (7 bases). CDR1 is SQVTM and CDR2 is ANQGSEA in the germline V gene. V was cut by 7 bases and J by 8 bases, with 15 bases left in between. This CDR3 has 12 residues.